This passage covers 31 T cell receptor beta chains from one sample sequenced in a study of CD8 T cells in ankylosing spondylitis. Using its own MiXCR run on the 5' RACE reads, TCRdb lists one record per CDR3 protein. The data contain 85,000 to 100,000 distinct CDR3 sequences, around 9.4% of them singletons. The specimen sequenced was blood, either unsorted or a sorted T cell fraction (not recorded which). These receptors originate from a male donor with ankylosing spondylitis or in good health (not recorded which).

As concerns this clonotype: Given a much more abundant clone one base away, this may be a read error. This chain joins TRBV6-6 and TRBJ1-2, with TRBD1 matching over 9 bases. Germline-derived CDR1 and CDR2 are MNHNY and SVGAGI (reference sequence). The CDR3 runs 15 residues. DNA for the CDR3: TGTGCCAGCAACTCTCCACAGGGGGCGCACTATGACTACACCTTC. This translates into CASNSPQGAHYDYTF.

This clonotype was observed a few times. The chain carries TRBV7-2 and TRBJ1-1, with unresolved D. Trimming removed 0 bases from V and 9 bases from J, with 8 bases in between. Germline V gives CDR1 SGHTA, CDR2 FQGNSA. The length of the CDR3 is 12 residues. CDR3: CASSLAPLQAFF. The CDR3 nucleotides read TGTGCCAGCAGCTTAGCTCCCCTTCAAGCTTTCTTT.

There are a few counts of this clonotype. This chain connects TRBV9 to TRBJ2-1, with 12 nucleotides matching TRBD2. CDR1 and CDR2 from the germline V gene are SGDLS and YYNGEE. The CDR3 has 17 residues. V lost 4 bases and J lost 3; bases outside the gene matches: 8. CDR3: CASSPRLAGAYYNEQFF. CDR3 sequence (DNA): TGTGCCAGCAGCCCCCGACTAGCGGGGGCCTACTACAATGAGCAGTTCTTC.

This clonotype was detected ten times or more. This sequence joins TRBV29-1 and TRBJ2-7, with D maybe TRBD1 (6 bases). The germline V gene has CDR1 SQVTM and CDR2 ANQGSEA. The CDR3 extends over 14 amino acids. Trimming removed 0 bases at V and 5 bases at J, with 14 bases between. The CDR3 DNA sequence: TGCAGCGTTGAAGACTCGGGACAAAATGACGAGCAGTACTTC. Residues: CSVEDSGQNDEQYF.

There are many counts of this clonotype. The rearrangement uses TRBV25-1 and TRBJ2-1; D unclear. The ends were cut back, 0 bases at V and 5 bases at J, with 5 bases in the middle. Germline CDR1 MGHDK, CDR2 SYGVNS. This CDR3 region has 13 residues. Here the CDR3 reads CASSEYGDNEQFF. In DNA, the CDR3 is TGTGCCAGCAGTGAATATGGAGACAATGAGCAGTTCTTC.

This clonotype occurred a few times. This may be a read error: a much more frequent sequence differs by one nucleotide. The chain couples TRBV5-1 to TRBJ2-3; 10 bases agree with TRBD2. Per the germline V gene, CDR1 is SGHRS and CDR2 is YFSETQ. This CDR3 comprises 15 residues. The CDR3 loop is CGSSLDPSGGDTQYF. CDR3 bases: TGCGGCAGCAGCTTGGATCCTAGCGGGGGCGATACGCAGTATTTT.

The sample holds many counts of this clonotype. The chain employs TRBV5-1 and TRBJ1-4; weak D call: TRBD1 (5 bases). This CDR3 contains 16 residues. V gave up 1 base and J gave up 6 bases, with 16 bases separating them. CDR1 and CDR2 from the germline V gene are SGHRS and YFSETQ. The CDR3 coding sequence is TGCGCCAGCAGCTTGAGTCCCGAAGGGGCGGATGAAAAACTGTTTTTT. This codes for CASSLSPEGADEKLFF.

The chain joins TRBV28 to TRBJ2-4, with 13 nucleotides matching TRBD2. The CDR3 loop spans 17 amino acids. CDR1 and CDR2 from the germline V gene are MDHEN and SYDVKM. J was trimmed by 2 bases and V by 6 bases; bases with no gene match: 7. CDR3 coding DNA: TGTGCCAGCAGCACTAAACTAGCGGGGGGGCCCAAAAACATTCAGTACTTC. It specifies CASSTKLAGGPKNIQYF.

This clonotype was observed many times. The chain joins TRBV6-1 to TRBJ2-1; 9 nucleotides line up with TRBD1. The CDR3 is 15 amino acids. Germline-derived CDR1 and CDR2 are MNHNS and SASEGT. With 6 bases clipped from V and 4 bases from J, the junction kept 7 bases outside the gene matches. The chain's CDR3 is CASSNRDRAYNEQFF. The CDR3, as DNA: TGTGCCAGCAGCAACCGGGACAGGGCTTACAATGAGCAGTTCTTC.

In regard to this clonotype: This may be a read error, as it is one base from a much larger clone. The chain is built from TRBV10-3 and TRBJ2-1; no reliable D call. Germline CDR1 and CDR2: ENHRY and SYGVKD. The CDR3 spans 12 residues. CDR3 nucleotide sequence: TGTACCATCAGTGATAAAGGGAATGAGCAGTTCTTC. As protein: CTISDKGNEQFF.

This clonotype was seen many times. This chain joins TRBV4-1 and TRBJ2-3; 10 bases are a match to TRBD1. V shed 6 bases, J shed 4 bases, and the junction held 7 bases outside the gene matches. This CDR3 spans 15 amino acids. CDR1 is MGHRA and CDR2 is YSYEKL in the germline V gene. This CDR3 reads CASRPRDRGADTQYF. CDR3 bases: TGCGCCAGCAGACCCAGGGACAGGGGTGCAGATACGCAGTATTTT.

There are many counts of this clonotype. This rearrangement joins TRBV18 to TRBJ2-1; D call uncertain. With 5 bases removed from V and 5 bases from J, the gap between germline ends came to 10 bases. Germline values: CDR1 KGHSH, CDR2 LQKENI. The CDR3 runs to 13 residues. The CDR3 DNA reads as TGTGCCAGCTCAGACCGAAGGAACAATGAGCAGTTCTTC. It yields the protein CASSDRRNNEQFF.

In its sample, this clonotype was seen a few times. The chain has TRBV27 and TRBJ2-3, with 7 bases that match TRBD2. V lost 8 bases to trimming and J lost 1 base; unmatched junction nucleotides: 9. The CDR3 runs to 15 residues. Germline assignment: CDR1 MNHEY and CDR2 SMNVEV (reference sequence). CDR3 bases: TGTGCCAGCGCCAAGGCGGGGGTTGGCACAGATACGCAGTATTTT. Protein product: CASAKAGVGTDTQYF.

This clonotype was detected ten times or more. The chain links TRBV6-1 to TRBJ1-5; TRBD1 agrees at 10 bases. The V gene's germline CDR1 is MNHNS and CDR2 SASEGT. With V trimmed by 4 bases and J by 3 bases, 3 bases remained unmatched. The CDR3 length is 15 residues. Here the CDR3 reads CASSAGTGVNQPQHF. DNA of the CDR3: TGTGCCAGCAGTGCCGGGACAGGGGTCAATCAGCCCCAGCATTTT.

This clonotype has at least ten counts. For the CDR3, the DNA is TGCAGTGCTAACGGGGGCCAAGAGACCCAGTACTTC. Translating gives CSANGGQETQYF. The V gene is TRBV20-1, the J gene TRBJ2-5, with D tentatively TRBD2 (6 bases). V lost 4 bases and J 1 base, leaving 7 bases between the germline ends. Germline CDR1 and CDR2: DFQATT and SNEGSKA (reference sequence). The CDR3 has 12 amino acids.

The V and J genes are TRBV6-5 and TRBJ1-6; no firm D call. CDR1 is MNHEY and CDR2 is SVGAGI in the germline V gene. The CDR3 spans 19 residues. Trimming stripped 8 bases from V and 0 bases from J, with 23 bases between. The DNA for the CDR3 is TGTGCCAGCTGTGATGGCCTCGGGCAGATGAGCTCCTATAATTCACCCCTCCACTTT. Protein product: CASCDGLGQMSSYNSPLHF.

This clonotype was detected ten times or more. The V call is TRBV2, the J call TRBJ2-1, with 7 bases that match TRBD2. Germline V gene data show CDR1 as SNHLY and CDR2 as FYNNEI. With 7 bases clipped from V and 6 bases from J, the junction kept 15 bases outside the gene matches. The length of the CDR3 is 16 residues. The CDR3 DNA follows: TGTGCCAGCACTCCAGGGTGGGCTAGCGGCGGCAATGAGCAGTTCTTC. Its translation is CASTPGWASGGNEQFF.

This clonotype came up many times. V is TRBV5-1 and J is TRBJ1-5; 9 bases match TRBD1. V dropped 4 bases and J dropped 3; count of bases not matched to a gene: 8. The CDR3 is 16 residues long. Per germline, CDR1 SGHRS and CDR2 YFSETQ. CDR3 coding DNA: TGCGCCAGCAGCCCGGATGGACAGGGGAACAATCAGCCCCAGCATTTT. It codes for CASSPDGQGNNQPQHF.

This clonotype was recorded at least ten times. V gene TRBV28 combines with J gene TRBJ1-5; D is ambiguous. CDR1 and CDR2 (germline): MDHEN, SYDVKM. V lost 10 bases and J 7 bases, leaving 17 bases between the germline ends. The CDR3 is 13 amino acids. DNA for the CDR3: TGTGCCATCACGCAGGTCATCAGCCAGCCCCAGCATTTT. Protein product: CAITQVISQPQHF.

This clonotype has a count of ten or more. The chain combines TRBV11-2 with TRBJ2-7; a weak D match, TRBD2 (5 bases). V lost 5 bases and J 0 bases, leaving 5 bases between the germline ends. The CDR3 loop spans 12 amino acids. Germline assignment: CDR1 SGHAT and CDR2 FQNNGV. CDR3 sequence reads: CASSGSSYEQYF. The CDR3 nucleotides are TGTGCCAGCAGCGGGAGCTCCTACGAGCAGTACTTC.

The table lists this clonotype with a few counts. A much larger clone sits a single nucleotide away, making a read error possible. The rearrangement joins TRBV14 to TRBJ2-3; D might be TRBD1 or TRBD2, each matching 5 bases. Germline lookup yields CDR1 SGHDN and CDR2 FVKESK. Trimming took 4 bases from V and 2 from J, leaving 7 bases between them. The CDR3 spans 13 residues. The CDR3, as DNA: TGTGCCAGCAGCCCCGGGGCCACAGATACGCAGTATTTT. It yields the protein CASSPGATDTQYF.

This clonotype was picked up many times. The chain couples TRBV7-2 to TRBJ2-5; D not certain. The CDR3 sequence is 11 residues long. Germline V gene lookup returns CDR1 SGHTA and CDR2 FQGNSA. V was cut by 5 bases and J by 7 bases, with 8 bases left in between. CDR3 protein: CASSALMTQYF. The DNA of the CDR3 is TGTGCCAGCAGCGCCCTTATGACCCAGTACTTC. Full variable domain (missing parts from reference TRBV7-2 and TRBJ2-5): GAGVSQSPSNKVTEKGKDVELRCDPISGHTALYWYRQSLGQGLEFLIYFQGNSAPDKSGLPSDRFSAERTGGSVSTLTIQRTQQEDSAVYLCASSALMTQYFGPGTRLLVL.

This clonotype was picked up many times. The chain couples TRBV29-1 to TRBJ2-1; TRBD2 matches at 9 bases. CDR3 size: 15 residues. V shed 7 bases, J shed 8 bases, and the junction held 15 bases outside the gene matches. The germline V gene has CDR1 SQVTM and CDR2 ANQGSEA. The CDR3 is CSALKLAGVKYEQFF. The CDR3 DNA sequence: TGCAGCGCCTTAAAATTAGCGGGGGTAAAGTATGAGCAGTTCTTC.

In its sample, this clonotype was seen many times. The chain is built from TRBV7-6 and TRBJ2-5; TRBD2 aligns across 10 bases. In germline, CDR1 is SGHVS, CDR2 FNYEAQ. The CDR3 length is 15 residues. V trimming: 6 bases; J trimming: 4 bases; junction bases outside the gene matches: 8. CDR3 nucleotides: TGTGCCAGCAGTTTATCGGCTAGCGGGGGAGAGACCCAGTACTTC. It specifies CASSLSASGGETQYF. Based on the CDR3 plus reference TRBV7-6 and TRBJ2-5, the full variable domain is GAGVSQSPRYKVTKRGQDVALRCDPISGHVSLYWYRQALGQGPEFLTYFNYEAQQDKSGLPNDRFSAERPEGSISTLTIQRTEQRDSAMYRCASSLSASGGETQYFGPGTRLLVL.

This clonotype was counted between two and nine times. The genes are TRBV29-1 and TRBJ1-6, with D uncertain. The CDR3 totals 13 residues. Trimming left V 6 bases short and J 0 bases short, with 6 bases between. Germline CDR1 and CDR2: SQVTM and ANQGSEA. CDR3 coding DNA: TGCAGCGTGACTAGCTCCTATAATTCACCCCTCCACTTT. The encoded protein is CSVTSSYNSPLHF. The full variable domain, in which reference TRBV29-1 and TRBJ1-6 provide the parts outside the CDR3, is SAVISQKPSRDICQRGTSLTIQCQVDSQVTMMFWYRQQPGQSLTLIATANQGSEATYESGFVIDKFPISRPNLTFSTLTVSNMSPEDSSIYLCSVTSSYNSPLHFGNGTRLTVT.

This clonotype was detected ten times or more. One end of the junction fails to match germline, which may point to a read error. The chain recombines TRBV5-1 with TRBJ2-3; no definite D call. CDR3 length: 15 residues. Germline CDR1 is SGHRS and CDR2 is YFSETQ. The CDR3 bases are TGCCCCAGCAGCTTCAGATTGGATAGCCCAGATACGCAGTATTTT. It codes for CPSSFRLDSPDTQYF.

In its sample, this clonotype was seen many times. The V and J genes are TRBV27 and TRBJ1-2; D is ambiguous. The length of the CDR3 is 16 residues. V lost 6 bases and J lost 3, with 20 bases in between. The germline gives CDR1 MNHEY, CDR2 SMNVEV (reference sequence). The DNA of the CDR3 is TGTGCCAGCAGGAGAGGTGATCCCCGCTGGCACTATGGCTACACCTTC. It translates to CASRRGDPRWHYGYTF.

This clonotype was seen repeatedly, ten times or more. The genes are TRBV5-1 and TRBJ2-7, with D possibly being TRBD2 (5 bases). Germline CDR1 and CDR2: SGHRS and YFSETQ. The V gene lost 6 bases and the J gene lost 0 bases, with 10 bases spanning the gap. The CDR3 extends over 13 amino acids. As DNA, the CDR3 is TGCGCCAGCAAGGACTCCACCTCCTACGAGCAGTACTTC. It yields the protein CASKDSTSYEQYF.

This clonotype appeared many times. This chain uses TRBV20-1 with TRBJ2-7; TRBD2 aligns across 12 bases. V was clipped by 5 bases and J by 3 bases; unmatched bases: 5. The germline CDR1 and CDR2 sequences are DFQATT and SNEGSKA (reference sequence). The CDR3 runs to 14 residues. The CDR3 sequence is CSALTSGGLYEQYF. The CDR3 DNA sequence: TGCAGTGCTCTTACTAGCGGGGGGCTCTACGAGCAGTACTTC.

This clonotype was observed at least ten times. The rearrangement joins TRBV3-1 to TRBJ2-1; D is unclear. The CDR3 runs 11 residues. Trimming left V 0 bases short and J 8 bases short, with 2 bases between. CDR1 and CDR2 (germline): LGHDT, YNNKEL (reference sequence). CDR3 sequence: CASSQDDEQFF. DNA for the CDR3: TGTGCCAGCAGCCAAGACGATGAGCAGTTCTTC.

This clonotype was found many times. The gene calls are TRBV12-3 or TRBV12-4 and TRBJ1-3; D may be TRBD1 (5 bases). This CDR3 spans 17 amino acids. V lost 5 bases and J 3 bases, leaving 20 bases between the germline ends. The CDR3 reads CASSVKVLGQLGNTIYF. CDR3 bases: TGTGCCAGCAGTGTAAAGGTTCTGGGGCAACTTGGAAACACCATATATTTT.